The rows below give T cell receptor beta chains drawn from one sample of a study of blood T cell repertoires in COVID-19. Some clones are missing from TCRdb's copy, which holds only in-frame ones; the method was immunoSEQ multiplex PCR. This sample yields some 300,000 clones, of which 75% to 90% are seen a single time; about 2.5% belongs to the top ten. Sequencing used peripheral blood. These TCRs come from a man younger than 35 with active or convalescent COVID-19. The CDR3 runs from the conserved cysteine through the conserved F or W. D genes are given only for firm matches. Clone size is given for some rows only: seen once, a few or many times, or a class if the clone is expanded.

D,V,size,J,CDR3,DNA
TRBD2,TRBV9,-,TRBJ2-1,CASSVGGSREGGEQFF,TGTGCCAGCAGCGTAGGAGGGTCCAGGGAGGGTGGTGAGCAGTTCTTC
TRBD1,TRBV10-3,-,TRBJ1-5,CAISERDRAQPQHF,TGTGCCATCAGTGAGCGGGACAGGGCTCAGCCCCAGCATTTT
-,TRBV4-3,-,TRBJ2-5,CASSQTGQETQYF,TGCGCCAGCAGCCAGACGGGACAAGAGACCCAGTACTTC
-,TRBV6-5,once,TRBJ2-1,CAVGTQYNEQFF,TGTGCCGTCGGGACTCAGTACAATGAGCAGTTCTTC
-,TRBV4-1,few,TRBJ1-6,CASSQDRWISPLHF,TGCGCCAGCAGCCAAGACAGATGGATTAGCCCCCTCCACTTT
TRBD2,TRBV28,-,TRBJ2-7,CASICPGGVRSYEQYF,TGTGCCAGCATATGCCCGGGGGGGGTGAGGTCCTACGAGCAGTACTTC
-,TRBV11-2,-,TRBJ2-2,CASSLVVGTGELFF,TGTGCCAGCAGCTTAGTAGTCGGGACCGGGGAGCTGTTTTTT
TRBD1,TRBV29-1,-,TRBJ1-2,CSVGDRGRNRDYGYTF,TGCAGCGTCGGGGACAGGGGCCGGAACAGGGACTATGGCTACACCTTC
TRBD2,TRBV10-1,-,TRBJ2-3,CASSFSTNSGGTQYF,TGCGCCAGCAGTTTTTCTACGAATAGCGGGGGAACGCAGTATTTT
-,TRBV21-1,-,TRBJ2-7,CASSSDRDSNYEQYF,TGTGCCAGCAGCAGCGACCGGGACAGCAACTACGAGCAGTACTTC
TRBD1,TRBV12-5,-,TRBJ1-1,CASGPTTGGTEAFF,TGTGCTAGTGGTCCAACGACAGGGGGGACTGAAGCTTTCTTT
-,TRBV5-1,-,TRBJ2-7,CASSFRGPTYEQYF,TGCGCCAGCAGCTTTAGAGGGCCCACCTACGAGCAGTACTTC
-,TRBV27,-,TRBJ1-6,CASRATRGASYNSPLHF,TGTGCCAGCAGGGCAACCAGGGGAGCCTCCTATAATTCACCCCTCCACTTT
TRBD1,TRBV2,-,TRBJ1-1,CAGQDRTNTEAFF,TGTGCCGGACAGGACAGAACGAACACTGAAGCTTTCTTT
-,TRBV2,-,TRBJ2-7,CASCPDLSSYEQYF,TGTGCCAGCTGCCCGGACTTAAGCTCCTACGAGCAGTACTTC
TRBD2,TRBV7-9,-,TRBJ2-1,CASSPGTSGRAYNEQFF,TGTGCCAGCAGCCCAGGGACTAGCGGGAGGGCCTACAATGAGCAGTTCTTC
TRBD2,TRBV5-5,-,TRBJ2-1,CASSSRTSLGEQFF,TGTGCCAGCAGCTCCAGGACTAGCCTTGGGGAGCAGTTCTTC
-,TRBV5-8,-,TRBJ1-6,CASSLDPGVYSPLHF,TGTGCCAGCAGCTTGGATCCAGGGGTTTATTCACCCCTCCACTTT
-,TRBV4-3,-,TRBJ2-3,CASSQQDLSGETQYF,TGCGCCAGCAGCCAACAAGATCTGAGCGGCGAGACGCAGTATTTT
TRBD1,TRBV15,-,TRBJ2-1,CATSRRRQGSLPNEQFF,TGTGCCACCAGCCGTAGACGACAGGGGTCCCTCCCCAATGAGCAGTTCTTC
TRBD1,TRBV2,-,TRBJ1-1,CASSRVGTGNTEAFF,TGTGCCAGCAGCAGGGTGGGGACAGGGAACACTGAAGCTTTCTTT
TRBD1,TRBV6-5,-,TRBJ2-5,CASRAGQVQETQYF,TGTGCCAGCAGAGCCGGACAGGTACAAGAGACCCAGTACTTC
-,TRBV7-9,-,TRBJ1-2,CASSLVGENYGYTF,TGTGCCAGCAGCTTAGTCGGGGAGAACTATGGCTACACCTTC
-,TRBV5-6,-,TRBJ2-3,CASSLEAGITDTQYF,TGTGCCAGCAGCTTGGAGGCAGGAATCACAGATACGCAGTATTTT
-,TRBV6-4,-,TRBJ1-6,CASSARPRDSPLHF,TGTGCCAGCAGCGCCCGGCCTCGGGATTCACCCCTCCACTTT
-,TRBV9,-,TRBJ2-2,CASSATGELFF,TGTGCCAGCAGCGCGACCGGGGAGCTGTTTTTT
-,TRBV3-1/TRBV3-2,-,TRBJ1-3,CASSQDRDRISGNTIYF,TGTGCCAGCAGCCAAGATCGAGACAGGATCTCTGGAAACACCATATATTTT
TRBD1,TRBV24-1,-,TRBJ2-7,CATRGTGDEQYF,TGTGCCACCAGGGGGACAGGGGACGAGCAGTACTTC
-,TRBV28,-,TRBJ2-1,CASSFSGLNEQFF,TGTGCCAGCAGTTTTTCCGGGTTAAATGAGCAGTTCTTC
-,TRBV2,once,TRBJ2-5,CASIPPPAGQETQYF,TGTGCCAGCATTCCCCCACCGGCAGGCCAAGAGACCCAGTACTTC
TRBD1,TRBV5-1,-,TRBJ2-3,CASSPPGQSDTQYF,TGCGCCAGCAGCCCTCCGGGACAGTCAGATACGCAGTATTTT
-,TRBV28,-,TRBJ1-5,CASRGTGKNSNQPQHF,TGTGCCAGCAGGGGAACAGGGAAAAATAGCAATCAGCCCCAGCATTTT
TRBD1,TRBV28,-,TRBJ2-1,CASSFSDRVEQFF,TGTGCCAGCAGTTTCTCAGACAGGGTTGAGCAGTTCTTC
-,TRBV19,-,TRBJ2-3,CASSPVGGGDTQYF,TGTGCCAGTAGTCCCGTTGGGGGAGGAGATACGCAGTATTTT
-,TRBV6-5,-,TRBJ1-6,CASRARGNSPLHF,TGTGCCAGCCGGGCCCGCGGGAATTCACCCCTCCACTTT
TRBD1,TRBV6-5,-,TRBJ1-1,CASSSTTGRNTEAFF,TGTGCCAGCAGTTCCACGACAGGGAGGAACACTGAAGCTTTCTTT
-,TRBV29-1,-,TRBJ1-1,CSVEGRVTEAFF,TGCAGCGTTGAAGGCAGGGTGACTGAAGCTTTCTTT
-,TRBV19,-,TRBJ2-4,CASRTVTETKNIQYF,TGTGCCAGTAGGACCGTAACAGAGACCAAAAACATTCAGTACTTC
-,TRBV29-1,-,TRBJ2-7,CSVGLNYEQYF,TGCAGCGTCGGGTTAAACTACGAGCAGTACTTC
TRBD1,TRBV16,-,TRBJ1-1,CASSQSRQGHTEAFF,TGTGCCAGCAGCCAATCAAGACAGGGTCATACTGAAGCTTTCTTT
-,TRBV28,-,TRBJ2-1,CASSLIGGRTYNEQFF,TGTGCCAGCAGTTTAATCGGGGGACGGACCTACAATGAGCAGTTCTTC
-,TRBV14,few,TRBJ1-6,CASSRTENSPLHF,TGTGCCAGCAGCCGGACAGAGAATTCACCCCTCCACTTT
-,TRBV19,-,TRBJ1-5,CASSIVGEPNQPQHF,TGTGCCAGTAGTATAGTTGGGGAGCCCAATCAGCCCCAGCATTTT
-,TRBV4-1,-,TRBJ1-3,CASSQEGSNSGNTIYF,TGCGCCAGCAGCCAAGAGGGCAGCAACTCTGGAAACACCATATATTTT
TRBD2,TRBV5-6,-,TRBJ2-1,CASSLALAGYKYNEQFF,TGTGCCAGCAGCTTGGCACTAGCGGGCTATAAGTACAATGAGCAGTTCTTC
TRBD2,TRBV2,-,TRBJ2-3,CASSRTSPLIGDTQYF,TGTGCCAGCAGTAGGACTAGTCCCCTCATAGGGGATACGCAGTATTTT
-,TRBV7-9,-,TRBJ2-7,CASSPPAGQGEYEQYF,TGTGCCAGCAGCCCCCCAGCGGGCCAGGGGGAATACGAGCAGTACTTC
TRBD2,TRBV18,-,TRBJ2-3,CASSPLRASGTDTQYF,TGTGCCAGCTCACCTCTCAGGGCTAGCGGTACAGATACGCAGTATTTT
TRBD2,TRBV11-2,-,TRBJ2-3,CASSLEYSGLTDTQYF,TGTGCCAGCAGCTTAGAGTATAGCGGGCTCACAGATACGCAGTATTTT
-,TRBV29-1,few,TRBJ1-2,CSVEGGNSGYTF,TGCAGCGTCGAGGGCGGGAATAGCGGCTACACCTTC
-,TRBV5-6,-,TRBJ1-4,CASSLLQVGGEKLFF,TGTGCCAGCAGCTTGCTTCAGGTTGGAGGTGAAAAACTGTTTTTT
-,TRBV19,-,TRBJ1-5,CASSIKSTALMHF,TGTGCCAGTAGTATCAAATCCACCGCCCTAATGCATTTT
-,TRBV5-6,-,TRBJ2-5,CASSFGEGETQYF,TGTGCCAGCAGCTTTGGTGAGGGAGAGACCCAGTACTTC
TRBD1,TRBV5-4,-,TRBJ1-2,CASSQQGVGGYTF,TGTGCCAGCAGCCAACAGGGGGTGGGTGGCTACACCTTC